This T cell receptor beta chain was found in a study of blood T cell repertoires in COVID-19. Overall study context: The United States, Italy and Spain were the sources of the acute and convalescent COVID-19 samples. In each case, the material was cDNA or gDNA derived from T cells, B-cell-depleted T cells, or PBMCs.

Germline V gives CDR1 SGHRS, CDR2 YFSETQ. V lost 6 bases, J lost 2 bases, and 5 bases stayed unmatched. This CDR3 contains 14 residues. Original methodology: Amplification with reference gene primers provided the estimates of nucleated cell counts. The protocol was immunoSEQ multiplex PCR, while the TCRdb copy is restricted to in-frame clones and leaves out a portion. Clonal size and the V and J genes are those of that table, whereas D and trimming came from the DNA. This table holds 64,000 or so clones, around 73% found once. This clone came up a few times. Sequenced sample: peripheral blood. The origin of this receptor is a man at least 80 years old with acute or convalescent COVID-19. The V and J genes are TRBV5-1 and TRBJ2-3; TRBD2 matches 8 bases. The CDR3 reads CASTAGGPTDTQYF. CDR3 bases: TGCGCCAGCACGGCGGGGGGACCCACAGATACGCAGTATTTT.